What follows are 14 T cell receptor beta chains derived from one specimen sequenced in a study of T-cell memory formation after mild COVID-19 (TCRdb year 2021). Receptor amplification or capture employed 5' RACE. TCRdb lists the instrument as Illumina NovaSeq 6000. TCRdb reprocessed the public reads (quality trimming at Q25 with fastp, clone calling with MiXCR) and kept in-frame beta chains. Rows are combined by CDR3 protein, so each entry shows the most common genes and DNA. The sample yields a few hundred thousand distinct CDR3 sequences; 16% were counted once. Around 23% of the sample comes from the top ten. The source material was PBMCs or a T cell subset sorted from them (not recorded which). The receptors here all came from a man aged 18 to 30 who had mild COVID-19 (a few samples of this study predate the infection). The sample titles of this study are shuffled in the database, so cell type and time point are left out; the donor was told from shared clones.

This clonotype was observed a few times. The rearrangement joins TRBV4-1 to TRBJ2-3, with D unclear. Germline lookup yields CDR1 MGHRA and CDR2 YSYEKL. The CDR3 runs 12 residues. V lost 0 bases to trimming and J lost 6 bases, with 4 bases between them. This CDR3 is CASSQEGDTQYF. Here the CDR3 DNA reads TGCGCCAGCAGCCAAGAGGGGGATACGCAGTATTTT.

This clonotype turned up a few times. The rearrangement joins TRBV24-1 to TRBJ1-2; D gene ambiguous. Germline CDR1 is KGHDR and CDR2 is SFDVKD. Deletions cut 6 bases from V and 5 bases from J, with 15 bases between. The CDR3 covers 14 residues. This CDR3 reads CATSPGSSVYGYTF. The DNA of the CDR3 is TGTGCCACCAGTCCCGGAAGTTCGGTATATGGCTACACCTTC.

This clonotype was observed a single time. V usage is TRBV5-1 and J usage is TRBJ1-1; 9 bases line up with TRBD1. The CDR3 extends over 13 amino acids. Germline assignment: CDR1 SGHRS and CDR2 YFSETQ. V dropped 9 bases and J dropped 4; count of bases not matched to a gene: 7. The CDR3 sequence: CATRQQGATEAFF. As DNA, the CDR3 is TGCGCCACCCGGCAACAGGGGGCCACTGAAGCTTTCTTT.

This clonotype was found a few times. The V gene is TRBV10-3, the J gene TRBJ2-1; D may correspond to TRBD1 or TRBD2 (5 bases each). The CDR3 is 15 amino acids. Germline V CDR1 and CDR2: ENHRY, SYGVKD. Trimming stripped 2 bases from V and 0 bases from J, with 8 bases between. CDR3 coding DNA: TGTGCCATCAGTGAGCCCGGGACCTCCTACAATGAGCAGTTCTTC. Translating it yields CAISEPGTSYNEQFF.

This chain connects TRBV11-2 to TRBJ2-2; D remains unclear. The CDR3 extends over 13 amino acids. CDR1 is SGHAT, CDR2 FQNNGV, per germline. V lost 0 bases to trimming and J lost 9 bases, with 8 bases between them. CDR3 protein: CASSLDLPRELFF. In DNA, the CDR3 is TGTGCCAGCAGCTTAGATCTGCCCCGGGAGCTGTTTTTT.

This clonotype appeared a few times. The chain employs TRBV11-2 and TRBJ1-1; a possible D gene is TRBD1 (5 bases). Germline V gene sequence: CDR1 SGHAT, CDR2 FQNNGV. The CDR3 totals 15 residues. V shed 1 base and J shed 4 bases, with 13 bases lying between them. CDR3 coding DNA: TGTGCCAGCAGCTTAGCCCTTGGGGGTGGCACTGAAGCTTTCTTT. Translated: CASSLALGGGTEAFF.

This chain links TRBV5-1 with TRBJ2-1; D gene unclear. The CDR3 has 14 amino acids. Germline values: CDR1 SGHRS, CDR2 YFSETQ. Trimming shortened V by 6 bases and J by 0 bases, and 10 bases separated the two germline ends. In nucleotides, the CDR3 is TGCGCCAGCAATGAGCTACCCTCCTACAATGAGCAGTTCTTC. Translation gives CASNELPSYNEQFF.

The rearrangement uses TRBV2 and TRBJ1-1, with a weak D call TRBD1 (5 bases). Germline CDR1 reads SNHLY; CDR2 reads FYNNEI. V was pared by 5 bases and J by 1 base, with 11 bases between. This CDR3 has 14 residues. The CDR3 DNA reads as TGTGCCAGCAGTAGCAGGGTGTCGAACACTGAAGCTTTCTTT. Translating gives CASSSRVSNTEAFF.

The chain carries TRBV5-1 and TRBJ1-3; a possible D gene is TRBD1 (5 bases). Germline V gives CDR1 SGHRS, CDR2 YFSETQ. V lost 2 bases and J lost 2, with 14 bases in between. The CDR3 is made up of 16 amino acids. The CDR3 loop reads CASSFGGDWAGNTIYF. CDR3 DNA: TGCGCCAGCAGCTTTGGGGGAGACTGGGCTGGAAACACCATATATTTT.

This clonotype occurred many times. The genes are TRBV9 and TRBJ2-5; the match to TRBD2 covers 9 bases. With V trimmed by 4 bases and J by 4 bases, 17 bases remained unmatched. This CDR3 is 18 amino acids long. Looked up from germline, CDR1 is SGDLS and CDR2 is YYNGEE. CDR3 nucleotide sequence: TGTGCCAGCAGCCTCTCGGCGGGGGTAGCGGGGGTCCTAGAGACCCAGTACTTC. Its translation: CASSLSAGVAGVLETQYF.

The rearrangement uses TRBV12-3 or TRBV12-4 and TRBJ2-5; either TRBD1 or TRBD2 may fit D (5 bases each). The CDR3 is 13 amino acids. Trimming left V 3 bases short and J 5 bases short, with 10 bases between. CDR3 in amino acids: CASSFPGTETQYF. The DNA for the CDR3 is TGTGCCAGCAGTTTCCCGGGGACGGAGACCCAGTACTTC.

The chain links TRBV10-3 to TRBJ2-5; the D is unclear. The CDR3 contains 14 residues. V gave up 3 bases and J gave up 4 bases, with 12 bases separating them. The V gene's germline CDR1 is ENHRY and CDR2 SYGVKD. The CDR3 is CAISETVPGETQYF. CDR3 nucleotides: TGTGCCATCAGTGAAACAGTCCCCGGAGAGACCCAGTACTTC.

This clonotype showed up many times. J is TRBJ1-3 and V is TRBV10-3; D is possibly TRBD1 (6 bases). CDR3 length equals 15 residues. Germline CDR1 reads ENHRY; CDR2 reads SYGVKD. Between the trimmed V and J ends, which lost 6 bases and 1 base, there was a span of 13 bases. The CDR3 nucleotides read TGTGCCATCAGACTCGGGGGGCGGTCTGGAAACACCATATATTTT. As protein: CAIRLGGRSGNTIYF.

This clonotype showed up many times. The rearrangement uses TRBV12-3 or TRBV12-4 and TRBJ1-2, with TRBD1 matching 7 bases. V shed 3 bases, J shed 10 bases, and the junction held 2 bases outside the gene matches. This CDR3 spans 11 amino acids. CDR3 loop: CASSFGTAYTF. The CDR3 nucleotides are TGTGCCAGCAGTTTCGGGACAGCCTACACCTTC.